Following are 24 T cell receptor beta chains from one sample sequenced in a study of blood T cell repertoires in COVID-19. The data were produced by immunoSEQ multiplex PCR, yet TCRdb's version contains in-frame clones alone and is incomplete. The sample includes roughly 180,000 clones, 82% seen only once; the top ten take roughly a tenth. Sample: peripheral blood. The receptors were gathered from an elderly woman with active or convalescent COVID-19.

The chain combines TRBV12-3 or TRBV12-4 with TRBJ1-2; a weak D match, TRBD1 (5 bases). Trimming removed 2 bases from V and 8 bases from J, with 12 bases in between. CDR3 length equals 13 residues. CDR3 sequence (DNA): TGTGCCAGCAGTTTACGGGCGGGGCCCGGCTACACCTTC. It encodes CASSLRAGPGYTF.

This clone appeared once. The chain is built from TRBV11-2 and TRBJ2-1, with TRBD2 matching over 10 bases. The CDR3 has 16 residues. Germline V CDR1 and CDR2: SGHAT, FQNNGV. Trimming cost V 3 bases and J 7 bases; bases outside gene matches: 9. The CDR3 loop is CASSFLLAGNGNEQFF. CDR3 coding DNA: TGTGCCAGCAGCTTCCTACTAGCGGGGAATGGTAATGAGCAGTTCTTC.

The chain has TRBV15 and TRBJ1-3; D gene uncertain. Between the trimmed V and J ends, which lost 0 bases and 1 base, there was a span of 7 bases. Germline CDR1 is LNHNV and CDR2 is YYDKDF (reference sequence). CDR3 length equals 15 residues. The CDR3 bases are TGTGCCACCAGCAGAGATAAAACTTCTGGAAACACCATATATTTT. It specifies CATSRDKTSGNTIYF.

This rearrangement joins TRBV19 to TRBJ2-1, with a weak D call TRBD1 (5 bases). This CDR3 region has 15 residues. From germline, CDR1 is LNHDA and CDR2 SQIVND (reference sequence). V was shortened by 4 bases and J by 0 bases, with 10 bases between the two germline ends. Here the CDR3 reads CASSTGWDSYNEQFF. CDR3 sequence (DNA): TGTGCCAGTAGTACAGGGTGGGACTCCTACAATGAGCAGTTCTTC. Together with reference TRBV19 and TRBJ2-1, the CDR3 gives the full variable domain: DGGITQSPKYLFRKEGQNVTLSCEQNLNHDAMYWYRQDPGQGLRLIYYSQIVNDFQKGDIAEGYSVSREKKESFPLTVTSAQKNPTAFYLCASSTGWDSYNEQFFGPGTRLTVL.

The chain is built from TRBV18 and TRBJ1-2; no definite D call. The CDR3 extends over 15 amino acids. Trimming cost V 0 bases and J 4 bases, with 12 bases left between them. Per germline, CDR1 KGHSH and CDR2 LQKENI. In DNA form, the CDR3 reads TGTGCCAGCTCACCACCAGCACGGGCGGGCTATGGCTACACCTTC. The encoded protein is CASSPPARAGYGYTF.

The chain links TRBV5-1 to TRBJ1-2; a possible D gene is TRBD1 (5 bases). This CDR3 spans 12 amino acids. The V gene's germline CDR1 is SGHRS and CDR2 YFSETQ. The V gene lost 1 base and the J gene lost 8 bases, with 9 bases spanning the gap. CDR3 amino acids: CASSLQGLGYTF. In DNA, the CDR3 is TGCGCCAGCAGCTTGCAGGGACTCGGCTACACCTTC.

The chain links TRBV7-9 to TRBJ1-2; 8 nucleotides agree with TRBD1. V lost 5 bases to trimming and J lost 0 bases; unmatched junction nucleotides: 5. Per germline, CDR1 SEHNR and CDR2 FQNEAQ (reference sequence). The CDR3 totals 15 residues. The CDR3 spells CASSPGQATNYGYTF. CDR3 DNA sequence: TGTGCCAGCAGCCCGGGACAGGCAACTAACTATGGCTACACCTTC.

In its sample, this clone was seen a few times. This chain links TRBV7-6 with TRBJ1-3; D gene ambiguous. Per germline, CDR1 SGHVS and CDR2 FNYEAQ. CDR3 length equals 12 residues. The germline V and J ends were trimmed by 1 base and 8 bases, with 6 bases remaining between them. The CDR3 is CASSLDSHTIYF. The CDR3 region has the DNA TGTGCCAGCAGCTTAGACAGTCACACCATATATTTT.

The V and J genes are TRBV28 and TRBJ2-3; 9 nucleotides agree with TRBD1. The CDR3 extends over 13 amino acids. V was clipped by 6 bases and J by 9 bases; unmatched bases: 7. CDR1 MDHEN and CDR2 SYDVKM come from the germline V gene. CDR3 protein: CASSGQGTATQYF. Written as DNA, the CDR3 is TGTGCCAGCAGCGGACAGGGGACCGCCACGCAGTATTTT.

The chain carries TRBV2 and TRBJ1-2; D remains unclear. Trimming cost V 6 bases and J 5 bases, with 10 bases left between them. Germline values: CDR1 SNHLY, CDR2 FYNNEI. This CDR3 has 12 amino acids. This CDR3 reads CASRADWYGYTF. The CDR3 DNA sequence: TGTGCCAGCAGAGCTGACTGGTATGGCTACACCTTC.

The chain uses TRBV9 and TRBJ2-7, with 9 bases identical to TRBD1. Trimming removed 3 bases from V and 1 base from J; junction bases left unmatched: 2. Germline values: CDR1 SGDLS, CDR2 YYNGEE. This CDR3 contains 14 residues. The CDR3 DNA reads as TGTGCCAGCAGCGGTGGACAGGGGTCCTACGAGCAGTACTTC. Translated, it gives CASSGGQGSYEQYF.

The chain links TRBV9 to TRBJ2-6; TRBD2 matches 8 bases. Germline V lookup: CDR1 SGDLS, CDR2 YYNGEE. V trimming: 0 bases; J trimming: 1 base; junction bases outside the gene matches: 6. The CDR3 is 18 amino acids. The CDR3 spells CASSVVDSGGSGANVLTF. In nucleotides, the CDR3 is TGTGCCAGCAGCGTAGTGGACAGCGGGGGTTCTGGGGCCAACGTCCTGACTTTC.

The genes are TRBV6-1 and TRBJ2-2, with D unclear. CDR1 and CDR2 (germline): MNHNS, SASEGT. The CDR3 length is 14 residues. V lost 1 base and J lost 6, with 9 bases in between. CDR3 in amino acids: CASSEGPVAGELFF. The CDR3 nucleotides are TGTGCCAGCAGTGAAGGTCCGGTGGCCGGGGAGCTGTTTTTT.

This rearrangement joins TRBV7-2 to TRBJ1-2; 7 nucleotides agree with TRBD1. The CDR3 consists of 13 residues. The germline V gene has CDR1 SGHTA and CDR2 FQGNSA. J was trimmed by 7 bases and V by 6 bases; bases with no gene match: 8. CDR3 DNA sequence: TGTGCCAGCAGTCCGAACAGGGGTGGTGGCTACACCTTC. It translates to CASSPNRGGGYTF.

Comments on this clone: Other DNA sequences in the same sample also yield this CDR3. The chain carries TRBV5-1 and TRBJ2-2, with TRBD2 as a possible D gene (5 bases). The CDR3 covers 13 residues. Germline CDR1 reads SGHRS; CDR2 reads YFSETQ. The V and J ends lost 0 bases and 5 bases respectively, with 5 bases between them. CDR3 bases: TGCGCCAGCAGCTTGGGAGGGACCGGGGAGCTGTTTTTT. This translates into CASSLGGTGELFF.

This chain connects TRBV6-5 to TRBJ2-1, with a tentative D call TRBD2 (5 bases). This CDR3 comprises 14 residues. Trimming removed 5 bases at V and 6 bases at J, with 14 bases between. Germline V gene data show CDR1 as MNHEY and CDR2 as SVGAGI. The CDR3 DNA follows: TGTGCCAGCAGTCCGGGCCTAGCATTCAATGAGCAGTTCTTC. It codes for CASSPGLAFNEQFF.

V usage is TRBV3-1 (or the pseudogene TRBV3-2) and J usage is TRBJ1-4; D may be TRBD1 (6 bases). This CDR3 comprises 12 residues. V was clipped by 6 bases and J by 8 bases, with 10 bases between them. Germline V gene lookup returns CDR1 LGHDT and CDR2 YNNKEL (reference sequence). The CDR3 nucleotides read TGTGCCAGCAGGGGGGCGGCCGAAAAACTGTTTTTT. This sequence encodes CASRGAAEKLFF.

Written as DNA, the CDR3 is TGTGCCAGCAGTGAAGCATTTGTAACTACAATCTATGGCTACACCTTC. Translating it yields CASSEAFVTTIYGYTF. This chain links TRBV6-1 with TRBJ1-2; D is unresolved. From germline, CDR1 is MNHNS and CDR2 SASEGT. Trimming pared 0 bases from V and 4 bases from J, leaving 15 bases between. This CDR3 spans 16 amino acids.

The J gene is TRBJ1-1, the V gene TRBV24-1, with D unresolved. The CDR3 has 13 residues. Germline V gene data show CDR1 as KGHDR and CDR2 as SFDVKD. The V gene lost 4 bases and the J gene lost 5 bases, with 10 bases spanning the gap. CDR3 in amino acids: CATSEVAGTEAFF. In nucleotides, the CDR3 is TGTGCCACCAGTGAGGTGGCGGGAACTGAAGCTTTCTTT.

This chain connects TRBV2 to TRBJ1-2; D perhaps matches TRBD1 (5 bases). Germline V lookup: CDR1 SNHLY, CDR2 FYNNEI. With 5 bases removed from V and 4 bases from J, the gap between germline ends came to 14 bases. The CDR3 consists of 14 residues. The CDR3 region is CASSPYRILYGYTF. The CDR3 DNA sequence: TGTGCCAGCAGTCCCTACAGGATCCTCTATGGCTACACCTTC.

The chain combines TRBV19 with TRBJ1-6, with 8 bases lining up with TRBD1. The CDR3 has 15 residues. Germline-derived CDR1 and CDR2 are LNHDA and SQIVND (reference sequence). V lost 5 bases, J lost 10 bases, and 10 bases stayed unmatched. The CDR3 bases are TGTGCCAGTAGTGTAAGACAGGGGACCGGATCACCCCTCCACTTT. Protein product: CASSVRQGTGSPLHF.

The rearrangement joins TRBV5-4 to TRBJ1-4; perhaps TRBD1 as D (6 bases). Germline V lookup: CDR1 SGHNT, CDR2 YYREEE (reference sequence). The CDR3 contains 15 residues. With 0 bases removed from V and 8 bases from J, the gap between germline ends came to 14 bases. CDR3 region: CASSLATAQGEKLFF. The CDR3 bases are TGTGCCAGCAGCTTGGCGACGGCTCAGGGGGAAAAACTGTTTTTT.

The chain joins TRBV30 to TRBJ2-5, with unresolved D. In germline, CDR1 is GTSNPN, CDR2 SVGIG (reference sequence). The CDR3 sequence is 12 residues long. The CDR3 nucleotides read TGTGCTTCCTCAACTACCGGGGAGACCCAGTACTTC. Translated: CASSTTGETQYF.

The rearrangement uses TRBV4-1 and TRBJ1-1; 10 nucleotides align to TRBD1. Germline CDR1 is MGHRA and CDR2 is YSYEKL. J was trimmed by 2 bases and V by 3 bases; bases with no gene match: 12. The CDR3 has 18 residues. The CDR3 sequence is CASSQAYRDRGKNTEAFF. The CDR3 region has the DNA TGCGCCAGCAGCCAGGCCTACCGGGACAGGGGAAAAAACACTGAAGCTTTCTTT.